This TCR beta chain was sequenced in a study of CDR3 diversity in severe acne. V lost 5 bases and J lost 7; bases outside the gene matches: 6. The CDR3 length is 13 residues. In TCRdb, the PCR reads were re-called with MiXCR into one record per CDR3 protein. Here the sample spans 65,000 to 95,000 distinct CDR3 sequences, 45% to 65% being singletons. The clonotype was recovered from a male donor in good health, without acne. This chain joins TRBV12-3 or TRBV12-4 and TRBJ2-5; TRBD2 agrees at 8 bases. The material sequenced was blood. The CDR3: CASSRTSSGTQYF. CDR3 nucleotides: TGTGCCAGCAGTCGGACTAGCAGTGGGACCCAGTACTTC.